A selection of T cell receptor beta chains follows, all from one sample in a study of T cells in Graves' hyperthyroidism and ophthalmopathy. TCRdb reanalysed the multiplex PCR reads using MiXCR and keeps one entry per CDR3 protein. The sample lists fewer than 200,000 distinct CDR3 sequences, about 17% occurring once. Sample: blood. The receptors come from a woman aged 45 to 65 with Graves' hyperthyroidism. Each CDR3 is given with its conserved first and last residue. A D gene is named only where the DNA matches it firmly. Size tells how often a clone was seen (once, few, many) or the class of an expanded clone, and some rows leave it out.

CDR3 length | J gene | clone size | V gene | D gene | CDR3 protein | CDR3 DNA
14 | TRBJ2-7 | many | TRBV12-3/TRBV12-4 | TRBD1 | CASRKTGANYEQYF | TGTGCCAGCAGGAAGACAGGGGCCAACTACGAGCAGTACTTC
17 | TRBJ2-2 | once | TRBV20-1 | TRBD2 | CSASGGLAGVSAGELFF | TGCAGTGCTAGTGGAGGACTAGCGGGAGTGAGCGCCGGGGAGCTGTTTTTT
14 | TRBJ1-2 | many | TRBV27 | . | CASREGGGFYGYTF | TGTGCCAGCAGAGAGGGGGGGGGGTTCTATGGCTACACCTTC
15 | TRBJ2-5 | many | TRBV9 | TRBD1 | CASSAPQGNQETQYF | TGTGCCAGCAGCGCCCCACAGGGGAATCAAGAGACCCAGTACTTC
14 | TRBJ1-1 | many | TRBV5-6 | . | CASSFRSLNTEAFF | TGTGCCAGCAGCTTTCGGTCCCTGAACACTGAAGCTTTCTTT
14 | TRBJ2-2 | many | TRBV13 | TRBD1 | CASSSPQGAGELFF | TGTGCCAGCAGCTCGCCCCAGGGGGCAGGGGAGCTGTTTTTT
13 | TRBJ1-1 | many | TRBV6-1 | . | CASLGEGGTEAFF | TGTGCCAGCCTGGGGGAGGGGGGCACTGAAGCTTTCTTT
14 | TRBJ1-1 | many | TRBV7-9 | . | CASSLKQENTEAFF | TGTGCCAGCAGCTTGAAACAGGAGAACACTGAAGCTTTCTTT
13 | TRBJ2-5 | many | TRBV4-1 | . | CASSWAGQETQYF | TGCGCCAGCAGTTGGGCAGGACAAGAGACCCAGTACTTC
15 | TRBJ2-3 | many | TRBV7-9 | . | CASSLVRTNTDTQYF | TGTGCCAGCAGCTTAGTAAGGACAAACACAGATACGCAGTATTTT
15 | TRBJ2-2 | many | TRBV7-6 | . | CASSASTANTGELFF | TGTGCCAGCAGCGCTAGTACAGCGAACACCGGGGAGCTGTTTTTT
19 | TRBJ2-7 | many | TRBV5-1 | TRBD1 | CASSHPKSRDRGSPYEQYF | TGCGCCAGCAGCCACCCCAAAAGCCGGGACAGGGGATCCCCCTACGAGCAGTACTTC
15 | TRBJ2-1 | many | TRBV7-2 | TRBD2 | CASSEPGLAFNEQFF | TGTGCCAGCAGCGAGCCGGGACTAGCTTTTAATGAGCAGTTCTTC
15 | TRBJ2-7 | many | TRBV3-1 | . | CASSQGVTEEYEQYF | TGTGCCAGCAGCCAAGGAGTGACAGAGGAGTACGAGCAGTACTTC
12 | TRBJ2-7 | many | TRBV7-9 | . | CASSLAMNEQYF | TGTGCCAGCAGCTTAGCGATGAACGAGCAGTACTTC
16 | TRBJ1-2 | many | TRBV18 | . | CASSPPELGTNYGYTF | TGTGCCAGCTCACCACCAGAATTGGGCACGAACTATGGCTACACCTTC
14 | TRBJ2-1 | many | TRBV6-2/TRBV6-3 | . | CASTAFGDYNEQFF | TGTGCCAGCACCGCATTCGGTGACTACAATGAGCAGTTCTTC
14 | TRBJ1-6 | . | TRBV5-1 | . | CASSGRGMDSPLHF | TGCGCCAGCAGTGGCAGGGGTATGGATTCACCCCTCCACTTT
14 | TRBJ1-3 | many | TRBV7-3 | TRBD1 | CASSPTGTGNTIYF | TGTGCCAGCAGCCCGACAGGGACTGGAAACACCATATATTTT
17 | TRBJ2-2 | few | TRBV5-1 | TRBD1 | CASRSGTGNTNTGELFF | TGCGCCAGCAGATCCGGGACAGGGAATACCAACACCGGGGAGCTGTTTTTT
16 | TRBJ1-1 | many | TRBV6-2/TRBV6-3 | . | CASSYSESMVNTEAFF | TGTGCCAGCAGTTACTCGGAGTCAATGGTGAACACTGAAGCTTTCTTT
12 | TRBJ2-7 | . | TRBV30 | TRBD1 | CAWSRTGYEQYF | TGTGCCTGGAGTCGGACAGGTTACGAGCAGTACTTC
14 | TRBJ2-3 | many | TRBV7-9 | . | CASSLGWITDTQYF | TGTGCCAGCAGCTTAGGATGGATAACAGATACGCAGTATTTT
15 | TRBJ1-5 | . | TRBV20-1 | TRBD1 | CSARKVGQLGQPQHF | TGCAGTGCTAGGAAAGTGGGACAGCTGGGTCAGCCCCAGCATTTT
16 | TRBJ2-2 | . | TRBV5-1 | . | CASSPQGTPNTEELFF | TGCGCCAGCAGCCCGCAGGGGACACCGAACACCGAGGAGCTGTTTTTT
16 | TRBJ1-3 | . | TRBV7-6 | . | CASSLGTLASGNTIYF | TGTGCCAGCAGCCTAGGGACCCTTGCCTCTGGAAACACCATATATTTT
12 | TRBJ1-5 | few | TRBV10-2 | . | CASSEWNQPQHF | TGCGCCAGCAGTGAGTGGAATCAGCCCCAGCATTTT
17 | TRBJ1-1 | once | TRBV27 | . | CASSLSFLGGGSAEAFF | TGTGCCAGCAGTTTATCGTTTCTCGGGGGCGGGAGCGCTGAAGCTTTCTTT
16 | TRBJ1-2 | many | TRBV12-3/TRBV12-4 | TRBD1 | CASSLRVSTGNYGYTF | TGTGCCAGCAGTTTAAGGGTCTCGACAGGGAACTATGGCTACACCTTC
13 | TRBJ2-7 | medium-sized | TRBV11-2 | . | CASSFSRAGEQYF | TGTGCCAGCAGCTTCAGTAGGGCGGGCGAGCAGTACTTC
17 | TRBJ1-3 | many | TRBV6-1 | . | CATPPPPRRSSGNTIYF | TGTGCCACCCCCCCACCCCCTCGGAGGAGCTCTGGAAACACCATATATTTT
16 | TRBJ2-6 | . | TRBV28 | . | CASSEAPRLGANVLTF | TGTGCCAGCAGTGAAGCCCCACGACTTGGGGCCAACGTCCTGACTTTC
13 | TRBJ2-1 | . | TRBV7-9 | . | CASSLADSNEQFF | TGTGCCAGCAGCTTAGCAGATTCCAATGAGCAGTTCTTC
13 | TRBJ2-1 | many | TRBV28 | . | CASTLGVVNEQFF | TGTGCCAGCACCCTCGGGGTGGTCAATGAGCAGTTCTTC
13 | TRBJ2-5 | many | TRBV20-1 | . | CSASNIGQETQYF | TGCAGTGCTAGTAATATCGGACAAGAGACCCAGTACTTC
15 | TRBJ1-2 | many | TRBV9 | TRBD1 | CASSVETGEGYGYTF | TGTGCCAGCAGCGTAGAGACAGGGGAGGGCTATGGCTACACCTTC
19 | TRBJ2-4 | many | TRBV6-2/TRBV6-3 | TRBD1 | CASSYSPYNRGLAKNIQYF | TGTGCCAGCAGTTACTCCCCTTACAACAGGGGTCTAGCCAAAAACATTCAGTACTTC
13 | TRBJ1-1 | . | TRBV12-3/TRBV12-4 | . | CASSFKELAAAFF | TGTGCCAGCAGTTTTAAGGAGTTGGCGGCAGCTTTCTTT
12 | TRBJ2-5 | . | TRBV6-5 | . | CAVTGSRETQYF | TGTGCCGTCACAGGGAGTAGGGAGACCCAGTACTTC
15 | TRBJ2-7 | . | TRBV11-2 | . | CASSWTPVTTHEQYF | TGTGCCAGCAGCTGGACTCCCGTAACAACCCACGAGCAGTACTTC
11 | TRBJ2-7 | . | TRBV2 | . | CASALSYEQYF | TGTGCCAGCGCCCTTTCCTACGAGCAGTACTTC
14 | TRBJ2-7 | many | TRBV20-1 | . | CSADAGTVTYEQYF | TGCAGTGCCGACGCCGGGACGGTAACCTACGAGCAGTACTTC
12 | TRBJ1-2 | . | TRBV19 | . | CASSMSLYGYTF | TGTGCCAGTAGTATGAGCCTCTATGGCTACACCTTC
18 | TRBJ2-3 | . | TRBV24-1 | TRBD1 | CATSDVAPGQGDTDTQYF | TGTGCCACCAGTGATGTAGCCCCGGGACAGGGAGACACAGATACGCAGTATTTT
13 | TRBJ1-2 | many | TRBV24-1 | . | CATSDDGRYGYTF | TGTGCCACCAGTGACGACGGCCGGTATGGCTACACCTTC
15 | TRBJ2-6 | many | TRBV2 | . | CASSEEDSGANVLTF | TGTGCCAGCAGTGAAGAGGACTCTGGGGCCAACGTCCTGACTTTC
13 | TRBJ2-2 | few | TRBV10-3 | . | CATTGTNTGELFF | TGTGCCACGACCGGGACTAACACCGGGGAGCTGTTTTTT
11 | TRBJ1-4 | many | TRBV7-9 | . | CASSLDEKLFF | TGTGCCAGCAGCTTAGATGAAAAACTGTTTTTT
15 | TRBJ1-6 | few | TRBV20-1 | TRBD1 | CSAQEGRGNYSPLHF | TGCAGTGCCCAAGAGGGCAGGGGGAACTATTCACCCCTCCACTTT
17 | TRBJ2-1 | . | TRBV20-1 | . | CSARVRASRSSYNEQFF | TGCAGTGCTAGAGTAAGGGCTAGCAGGAGCTCCTACAATGAGCAGTTCTTC
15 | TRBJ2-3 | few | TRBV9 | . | CASSEGLTSTDTQYF | TGTGCCAGCAGCGAGGGACTTACTAGCACAGATACGCAGTATTTT
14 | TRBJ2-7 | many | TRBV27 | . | CASSLLGPSYEQYF | TGTGCCAGCAGTTTACTGGGGCCTTCCTACGAGCAGTACTTC
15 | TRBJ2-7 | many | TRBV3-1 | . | CASSQRDTGRSEQYF | TGTGCCAGCAGCCAACGCGATACAGGGCGGAGCGAGCAGTACTTC
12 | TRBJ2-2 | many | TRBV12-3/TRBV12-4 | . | CASSPNTGELFF | TGTGCCAGCAGCCCCAACACCGGGGAGCTGTTTTTT
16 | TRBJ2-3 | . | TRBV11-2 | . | CASSPNWPMRTDTQYF | TGTGCCAGCAGTCCAAATTGGCCAATGAGGACAGATACGCAGTATTTT
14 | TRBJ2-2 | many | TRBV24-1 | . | CATRGAVGTGELFF | TGTGCCACCAGAGGAGCTGTAGGCACCGGGGAGCTGTTTTTT
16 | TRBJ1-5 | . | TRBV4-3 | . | CASSQAAGGWDQPQHF | TGCGCCAGCAGCCAGGCTGCCGGGGGATGGGATCAGCCCCAGCATTTT
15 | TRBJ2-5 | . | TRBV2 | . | CASSVGGREQETQYF | TGTGCCAGCAGTGTGGGTGGTCGAGAACAAGAGACCCAGTACTTC
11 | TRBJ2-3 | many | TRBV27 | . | CASGPTDTQYF | TGTGCCAGCGGCCCAACAGATACGCAGTATTTT
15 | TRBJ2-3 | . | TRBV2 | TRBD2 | CASRNSGVGTDTQYF | TGTGCCAGCAGGAATAGCGGGGTCGGCACAGATACGCAGTATTTT